These 15 T cell receptor beta chains originate from one sample sequenced in a study of T-cell reconstitution after alpha-beta-depleted transplantation in children. Unique molecular identifiers were used in preparing the TCRbeta library. TCRdb reprocessed the PCR reads with MiXCR, giving one entry per CDR3 protein. The table lists 500,000 to 650,000 distinct CDR3 sequences, over 9.5% of them singletons, with around 15% in the top ten. The sample in question was PBMCs, mostly from graft donor cells, obtained 180 days after TCRalphabeta/CD19-depleted stem cell transplant. These receptors all stem from a female patient aged 2-9 years who had a stem cell transplant for aplastic anemia, so the T cells may come from the graft donor.

This clonotype was seen repeatedly, ten times or more. The V and J genes are TRBV5-5 and TRBJ2-7; D ambiguous. Germline V CDR1 and CDR2: SGHKS, YYEKEE (reference sequence). There are 12 residues in the CDR3. The V gene lost 6 bases and the J gene lost 3 bases, with 10 bases spanning the gap. The CDR3 spells CASNDPNYEQYF. The CDR3 nucleotides are TGTGCCAGCAACGACCCCAACTACGAGCAGTACTTC.

This clonotype was counted a few times. This chain links TRBV20-1 with TRBJ1-5; no reliable D call. Trimming took off 3 bases at V and 4 bases at J, with 7 bases between the two ends. This CDR3 is built from 12 residues. CDR1 DFQATT and CDR2 SNEGSKA come from the germline V gene (reference sequence). This CDR3 reads CSASMGNQPQHF. The CDR3 DNA sequence: TGCAGTGCTAGTATGGGGAATCAGCCCCAGCATTTT.

The gene calls are TRBV20-1 and TRBJ2-7; 7 bases are shared with TRBD1. Trimming at V came to 6 bases and at J to 12 bases, leaving 8 bases not matched to a gene. Germline CDR1 reads DFQATT; CDR2 reads SNEGSKA (reference sequence). The CDR3 runs 10 residues. The CDR3 DNA reads as TGCAGTGCCGAAGGACAGGCCTTGTACTTC. It specifies CSAEGQALYF.

This clonotype was detected a few times. The rearrangement joins TRBV5-1 to TRBJ2-2; 7 bases fit TRBD1. The V gene's germline CDR1 is SGHRS and CDR2 YFSETQ. The CDR3 has 14 residues. With V trimmed by 4 bases and J by 5 bases, 5 bases remained unmatched. CDR3 loop: CASSPGTVTGELFF. CDR3 sequence (DNA): TGCGCCAGCAGCCCGGGGACAGTTACCGGGGAGCTGTTTTTT.

The chain couples TRBV10-3 to TRBJ2-7; 12 bases are a match to TRBD1. V lost 6 bases to trimming and J lost 4 bases; unmatched junction nucleotides: 4. The CDR3 has 14 amino acids. Germline V lookup: CDR1 ENHRY, CDR2 SYGVKD. CDR3 coding DNA: TGTGCCATCAGAGGGACAGGGGGCGGTTACGAGCAGTACTTC. Amino acids: CAIRGTGGGYEQYF.

The rearrangement joins TRBV10-1 to TRBJ2-1; 8 bases map to TRBD2. The CDR3 is 14 residues long. CDR1 and CDR2 (germline): WNHNN, SYGVQD (reference sequence). Trimming removed 5 bases from V and 4 bases from J; junction bases left unmatched: 4. The CDR3 loop is CASSPSGRYNEQFF. In DNA form, the CDR3 reads TGCGCCAGCAGTCCAAGCGGGAGATACAATGAGCAGTTCTTC.

This chain links TRBV29-1 with TRBJ2-1; 12 bases are shared with TRBD2. The CDR3 extends over 15 amino acids. J gave up 7 bases and V 4 bases, and 8 bases lay outside the gene matches. Germline V gene lookup returns CDR1 SQVTM and CDR2 ANQGSEA. The CDR3 region has the DNA TGCAGCGTTGGTCTGTCTAGCGGGAGGGGTAATGAGCAGTTCTTC. The encoded protein is CSVGLSSGRGNEQFF.

This clonotype was seen only a few times. The rearrangement uses TRBV11-2 and TRBJ2-2; D call uncertain. Trimming removed 6 bases at V and 0 bases at J, with 14 bases between. This CDR3 comprises 16 residues. Germline V lookup: CDR1 SGHAT, CDR2 FQNNGV. The CDR3 reads CASSHLGRANTGELFF. The CDR3 bases are TGTGCCAGCAGTCATCTAGGAAGGGCGAACACCGGGGAGCTGTTTTTT.

This clonotype was counted between two and nine times. This rearrangement joins TRBV4-3 to TRBJ2-2, with a tentative D call TRBD2 (6 bases). The V gene's germline CDR1 is LGHNA and CDR2 YSLEER. Trimming pared 6 bases from V and 6 bases from J, leaving 17 bases between. This CDR3 comprises 15 residues. The CDR3 DNA reads TGCGCCAGCAGTTCGGACTACCTGCACCCCGGGGAGCTGTTTTTT. Protein product: CASSSDYLHPGELFF.

The chain is built from TRBV7-8 and TRBJ1-4; the D is unclear. CDR1 is SGHVS, CDR2 FQNEAQ, per germline. The CDR3 consists of 16 residues. V was pared by 5 bases and J by 9 bases, with 22 bases between. The CDR3 coding sequence is TGTGCCAGCAGCCCGTCCCCCGCTCCCCTAATGAAAAAACTGTTTTTT. This translates into CASSPSPAPLMKKLFF.

V is TRBV19 and J is TRBJ2-1; tentative D call: TRBD1 (6 bases). The CDR3 length is 15 residues. The germline V and J ends were trimmed by 1 base and 0 bases, with 7 bases remaining between them. The germline V gene has CDR1 LNHDA and CDR2 SQIVND (reference sequence). Here the CDR3 reads CASSIGGHSYNEQFF. CDR3 in DNA: TGTGCCAGTAGTATAGGGGGACACTCCTACAATGAGCAGTTCTTC.

This clonotype showed up just a few times. The V and J genes are TRBV6-6 and TRBJ2-2; TRBD2 agrees at 8 bases. Per the germline V gene, CDR1 is MNHNY and CDR2 is SVGAGI (reference sequence). The CDR3 is 13 residues long. Trimming at V came to 4 bases and at J to 7 bases, leaving 2 bases not matched to a gene. In DNA form, the CDR3 reads TGTGCCAGCAGTTTTAGCGGGAACGGGGAGCTGTTTTTT. Its protein is CASSFSGNGELFF.

The chain combines TRBV20-1 with TRBJ2-3, with 7 bases matching TRBD2. V shed 4 bases, J shed 0 bases, and the junction held 4 bases outside the gene matches. The CDR3 is 14 residues long. Germline loops: CDR1 DFQATT, CDR2 SNEGSKA (reference sequence). CDR3 bases: TGCAGTGCTACACGCGGGAGTAGCACAGATACGCAGTATTTT. It translates to CSATRGSSTDTQYF.

The chain links TRBV12-3 or TRBV12-4 to TRBJ2-3; 7 positions agree with TRBD2. The CDR3 sequence is 13 residues long. V was clipped by 6 bases and J by 4 bases; unmatched bases: 4. The CDR3 DNA reads TGTGCCAGCAGGTTGGGAGGGTCAGATACGCAGTATTTT. Encoded protein: CASRLGGSDTQYF.

This clonotype came up many times. V gene TRBV5-1 combines with J gene TRBJ1-3, with TRBD1 matching 7 bases. Looked up from germline, CDR1 is SGHRS and CDR2 is YFSETQ. CDR3 length: 16 residues. V dropped 4 bases and J dropped 0; count of bases not matched to a gene: 7. The CDR3 DNA reads as TGCGCCAGCAGCCCAGACAGGGCCAGCTCTGGAAACACCATATATTTT. This gives the protein CASSPDRASSGNTIYF. The full variable domain, in which reference TRBV5-1 and TRBJ1-3 provide the parts outside the CDR3, is KAGVTQTPRYLIKTRGQQVTLSCSPISGHRSVSWYQQTPGQGLQFLFEYFSETQRNKGNFPGRFSGRQFSNSRSEMNVSTLELGDSALYLCASSPDRASSGNTIYFGEGSWLTVV.